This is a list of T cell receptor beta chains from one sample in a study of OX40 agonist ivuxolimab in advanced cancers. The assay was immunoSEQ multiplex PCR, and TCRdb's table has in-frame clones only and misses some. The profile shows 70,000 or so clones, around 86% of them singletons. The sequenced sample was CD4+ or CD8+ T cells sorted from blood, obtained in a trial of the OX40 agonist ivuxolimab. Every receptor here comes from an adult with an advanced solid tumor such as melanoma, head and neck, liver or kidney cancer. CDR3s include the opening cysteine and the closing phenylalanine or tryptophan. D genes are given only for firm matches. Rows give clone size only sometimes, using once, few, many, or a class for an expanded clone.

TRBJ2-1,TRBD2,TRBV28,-,TGTGCCAGCAGTTCTAGCGGGAGTAACAATGAGCAGTTCTTC,CASSSSGSNNEQFF
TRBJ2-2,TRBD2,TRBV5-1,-,TGCGCCAGCAGCTGGGATCCGGGACTAGCGGGAGAGGTCGGGGAGCTGTTTTTT,CASSWDPGLAGEVGELFF
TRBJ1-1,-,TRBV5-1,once,TGCGCCAGCAGCTTGGCCGGGGATCGGGGAGCTTTCTTT,CASSLAGDRGAFF
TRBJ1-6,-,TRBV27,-,TGTGCCAGCAGTTTATCGGAACGAGCCCCTAATTCACCCCTCCACTTT,CASSLSERAPNSPLHF
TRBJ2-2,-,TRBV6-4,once,TGTGCCAGCAGTGCTTTGGGGGGACAGCTCGCCGGGGAGCTGTTTTTT,CASSALGGQLAGELFF
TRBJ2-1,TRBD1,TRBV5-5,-,TGTGCCAGCAGGAGACAGGGGGGCAATGAGCAGTTCTTC,CASRRQGGNEQFF
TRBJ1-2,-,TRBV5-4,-,TGTGCCAGCAGCTTGGTAATAGGACAGAATTATGGCTACACCTTC,CASSLVIGQNYGYTF
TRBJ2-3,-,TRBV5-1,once,TGCGCCAGCAACAGGGCTGACACAGATACGCAGTATTTT,CASNRADTDTQYF
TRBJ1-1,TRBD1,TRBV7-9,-,TGTGCCAGCAGCGAGCGACCGGGACAGGGGGCTATAATGAACACTGAAGCTTTCTTT,CASSERPGQGAIMNTEAFF
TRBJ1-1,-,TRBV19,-,TGTGCCAGCCTGGACGGGAACACTGAAGCTTTCTTT,CASLDGNTEAFF
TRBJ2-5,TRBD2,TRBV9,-,TGTGCCAGCCGAAGCGGGGCTCAAGAGACCCAGTACTTC,CASRSGAQETQYF
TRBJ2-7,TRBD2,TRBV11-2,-,TGTGCCAGCAGCCCCACTAGCGGGAGCGACGAGCAGTACTTC,CASSPTSGSDEQYF
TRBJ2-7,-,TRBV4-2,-,TGTGCCAGCAGCCAAGGCGGGGTAAAGTGGCGGGTGGACGACCGACCCTACGAGCAGTACTTC,CASSQGGVKWRVDDRPYEQYF
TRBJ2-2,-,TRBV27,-,TGTGCCAGCAGTTTAGGGCAGCCGAACACCGGGGAGCTGTTTTTT,CASSLGQPNTGELFF
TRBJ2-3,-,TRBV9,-,TGTGCCAGCAGCGCAACCCTCTTGCGGAACACAGATACGCAGTATTTT,CASSATLLRNTDTQYF
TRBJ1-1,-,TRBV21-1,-,TGTGCCAGCAGCAAAGCGGATAGAGTGTGCACTGAAGCTTTCTTT,CASSKADRVCTEAFF
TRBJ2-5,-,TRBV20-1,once,TGCAGTGCTGGAGATTGGGAGACCCAGTACTTC,CSAGDWETQYF
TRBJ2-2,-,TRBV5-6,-,TGTGCCAGCAGCTTCATAGGAAACACCGGGGAGCTGTTTTTT,CASSFIGNTGELFF
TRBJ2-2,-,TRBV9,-,TGTGCCAGCAGCGTTGAACAGGGTCGCACCGGGGAGCTGTTTTTT,CASSVEQGRTGELFF
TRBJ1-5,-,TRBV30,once,TGTGCCTGGAGTGTGGGGGAGTACAATCAGCCCCAGCATTTT,CAWSVGEYNQPQHF
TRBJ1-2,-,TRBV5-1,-,TGCGCCAGCAGCCCCGGGACCACGGGCTACACCTTC,CASSPGTTGYTF
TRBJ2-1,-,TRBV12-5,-,TGTGCTAGTGGTTTGGTGCGGGGAAGCTCCTACAATGAGCAGTTCTTC,CASGLVRGSSYNEQFF
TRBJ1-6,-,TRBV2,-,TGTGCCAGCACGGGTTCTGGGGTTGGGTCACCCCTCCACTTT,CASTGSGVGSPLHF
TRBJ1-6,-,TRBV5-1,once,TGCGCCAGCAGCCGCACTGGGTATAATTCACCCCTCCACTTT,CASSRTGYNSPLHF
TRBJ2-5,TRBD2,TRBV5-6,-,TGTGCCAGCAGCTTGTTCCTCCTAGCGGGGGGGCGGCAAGAGACCCAGTACTTC,CASSLFLLAGGRQETQYF
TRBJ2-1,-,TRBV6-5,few,TGTGCCAGCAAAGGGACGGGGGCCCAATACAATGAGCAGTTCTTC,CASKGTGAQYNEQFF
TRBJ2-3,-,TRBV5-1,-,TGCGCCAGCAGCCCCGGACCGCTGGATACGCAGTATTTT,CASSPGPLDTQYF
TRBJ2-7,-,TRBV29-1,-,TGCAGCGTTGGCTGGGCAGGGAGTGGCGAGCAGTACTTC,CSVGWAGSGEQYF
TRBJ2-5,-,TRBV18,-,TGTGCCAGCTCAGGCGTCAGTCAAGAGACCCAGTACTTC,CASSGVSQETQYF
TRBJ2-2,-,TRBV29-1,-,TGCAGCGCTTCCCAGGGGAACACCGGGGAGCTGTTTTTT,CSASQGNTGELFF
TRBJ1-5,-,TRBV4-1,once,TGCGCCAGCAGCCAAGGGGAGGGTTCGAATCAGCCCCAGCATTTT,CASSQGEGSNQPQHF
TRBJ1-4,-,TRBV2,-,TGTGCCAGCAGAGCTGGAGCCAGGGCACATAATGAAAAACTGTTTTTT,CASRAGARAHNEKLFF
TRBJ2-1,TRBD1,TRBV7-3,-,TGTGCCAGCAGCTACCACAGGGGGGAGCAGTTCTTC,CASSYHRGEQFF
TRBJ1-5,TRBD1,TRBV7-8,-,TGTGCCAGCAGCAGCCGGGGACAGGGTTTGAGCAATCAGCCCCAGCATTTT,CASSSRGQGLSNQPQHF
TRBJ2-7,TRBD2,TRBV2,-,TGTGCCAGCAGGCCACTAGCGGGAGGGTCCTACGAGCAGTACTTC,CASRPLAGGSYEQYF
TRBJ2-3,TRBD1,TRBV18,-,TGTGCCAGCTCACCACCGTCTAGGGACAGGAGCACAGATACGCAGTATTTT,CASSPPSRDRSTDTQYF
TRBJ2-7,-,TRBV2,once,TGTGCCAGCAGCGAATTCAACGGGGGCGAGCAGTACTTC,CASSEFNGGEQYF
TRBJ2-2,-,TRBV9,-,TGTGCCAGCAGCGCCAGTTCCCAGGCCGGGGAGCTGTTTTTT,CASSASSQAGELFF
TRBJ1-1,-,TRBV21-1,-,TGTGCCAGCAGCAAAGGAGAAGGGTACAGGGGGCCTGTGAACACTGAAGCTTTCTTT,CASSKGEGYRGPVNTEAFF
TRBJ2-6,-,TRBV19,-,TGTGCCAGTAGCTCCGGCGCTGGGGCCAACGTCCTGACTTTC,CASSSGAGANVLTF
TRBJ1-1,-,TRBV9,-,TGTGCCAGCAGCGTACGCCTATTTACTGAAGCTTTCTTT,CASSVRLFTEAFF
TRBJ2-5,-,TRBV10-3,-,TGTGCCATCGCCTCCCAAGGGCAAGGGGGAGAGACCCAGTACTTC,CAIASQGQGGETQYF
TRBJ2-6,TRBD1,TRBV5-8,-,TGTGCCAGCAGCCCACCCCAGGGGGCGTATGGGGCCAACGTCCTGACTTTC,CASSPPQGAYGANVLTF
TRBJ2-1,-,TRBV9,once,TGTGCCAGCAGCGTAGTCGGGGCAGGGTACAATGAGCAGTTCTTC,CASSVVGAGYNEQFF
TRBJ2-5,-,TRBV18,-,TGTGCCAGCTCACCACCGGCCGTAAGGGAAGAGACCCAGTACTTC,CASSPPAVREETQYF
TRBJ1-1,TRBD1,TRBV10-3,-,TGTGCCATCAGTGACTCGACAGGGTCGGCTGAAGCTTTCTTT,CAISDSTGSAEAFF
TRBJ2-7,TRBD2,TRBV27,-,TGTGCCAGCAGTTTATCAAGGAGGACGGGAGGAACCTACGAGCAGTACTTC,CASSLSRRTGGTYEQYF
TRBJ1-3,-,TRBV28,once,TGTGCCAGCAGTTTCGGGGATAGCTCTGGAAACACCATATATTTT,CASSFGDSSGNTIYF
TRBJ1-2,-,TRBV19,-,TGTGCCAGTATACAACCCCCGCACAACTATGGCTACACCTTC,CASIQPPHNYGYTF
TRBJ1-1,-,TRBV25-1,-,TGTGCCAGCAGTACACAGAACACTGAAGCTTTCTTT,CASSTQNTEAFF
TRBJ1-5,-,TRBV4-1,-,TGCGCCAGCAGCCAAGATGTCCAGCCCCAGCATTTT,CASSQDVQPQHF
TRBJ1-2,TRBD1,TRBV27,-,TGTGCCAGCACAGACAGGGGGCCTAACTATGGCTACACCTTC,CASTDRGPNYGYTF
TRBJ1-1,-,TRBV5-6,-,TGTGCCAGCAGCTTGCCGGCTCCGAACACTGAAGCTTTCTTT,CASSLPAPNTEAFF
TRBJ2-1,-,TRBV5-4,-,TGTGCCAGCAGCTTGGTAGGGGGGAATGAGCAGTTCTTC,CASSLVGGNEQFF
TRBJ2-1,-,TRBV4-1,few,TGCGCCAGCAGGTCTTGGGGAACCGCCCACAATGAGCAGTTCTTC,CASRSWGTAHNEQFF
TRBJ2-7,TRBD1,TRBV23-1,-,TGCGCCAGCAGTCGATGGACAGGCACCTACGAGCAGTACTTC,CASSRWTGTYEQYF
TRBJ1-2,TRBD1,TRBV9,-,TGTGCCAGCAGCGTAGGGAGGGGGACAGGACTCAGCTATGGCTACACCTTC,CASSVGRGTGLSYGYTF
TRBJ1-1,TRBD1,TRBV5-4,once,TGTGCCAGCAGCGGCCGGGACAGGGCGAACACTGAAGCTTTCTTT,CASSGRDRANTEAFF
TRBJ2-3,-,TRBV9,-,TGTGCCAGCAGCGTAGTTGGTCAGGGGATGGATACGCAGTATTTT,CASSVVGQGMDTQYF
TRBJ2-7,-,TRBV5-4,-,TGTGCCAGCAGCGACGGACGGTCGGACGAGCAGTACTTC,CASSDGRSDEQYF